This record concerns one TCR beta chain sequence. Its target is not known. This sample was included in a study of T cell responses to AZD1222 COVID-19 vaccine. About the research overall: The analysis combined second doses at about 4 or about 12 weeks. General study points: Targets within unmutated variant regions were reportedly found for nearly half of spike-specific TCRs.

Data came from immunoSEQ multiplex PCR; TCRdb stores just in-frame clones and leaves some out. The sample consists of about 150,000 clones, under 95% of them appearing once. V was clipped by 0 bases and J by 3 bases, with 6 bases between them. The CDR3 covers 13 residues. CDR1 is SGHVS, CDR2 FNYEAQ, per germline. Material: peripheral blood, obtained on day 0 of AZD1222 vaccination. The clonotype was recovered from an adult in good health. J is TRBJ2-7 and V is TRBV7-6; D not certain. The CDR3 coding sequence is TGTGCCAGCAGCTTAGCCGCATACTACGAGCAGTACTTC. Amino acids: CASSLAAYYEQYF.